Below are 6 T cell receptor beta chains sequenced from a single sample in a study of response to subunit inactivated influenza vaccine. Each CDR3 protein is one row after TCRdb ran MiXCR on the RT-PCR reads. The table shows some 480,000 distinct CDR3 sequences, with approximately 11% occurring only once. The material was PBMCs from blood, obtained about 40 days after vaccination. Source of these receptors: a man over 45 who received an inactivated influenza vaccine.

This clonotype was seen a handful of times. This sequence joins TRBV7-2 and TRBJ2-3, with 8 positions matching TRBD1. The ends lost 0 bases at V and 2 bases at J; junction bases unmatched: 4. Germline CDR1 SGHTA, CDR2 FQGNSA. The CDR3 length is 16 residues. The CDR3 DNA is TGTGCCAGCAGCTTAGCGTCACAGGGGGTCACAGATACGCAGTATTTT. This gives the protein CASSLASQGVTDTQYF.

This chain links TRBV18 with TRBJ2-5; D may be TRBD2 (5 bases). The germline V gene has CDR1 KGHSH and CDR2 LQKENI. The CDR3 consists of 15 residues. V lost 1 base, J lost 4 bases, and 13 bases lay in between. The CDR3 loop reads CASSPLALAGETQYF. The CDR3 region has the DNA TGTGCCAGCTCACCACTTGCTCTGGCGGGAGAGACCCAGTACTTC. The variable domain in full, with the rest retrieved from reference TRBV18 and TRBJ2-5, is NAGVMQNPRHLVRRRGQEARLRCSPMKGHSHVYWYRQLPEEGLKFMVYLQKENIIDESGMPKERFSAEFPKEGPSILRIQQVVRGDSAAYFCASSPLALAGETQYFGPGTRLLVL.

This chain uses TRBV7-9 with TRBJ1-4; 9 bases align to TRBD1. The germline gives CDR1 SEHNR, CDR2 FQNEAQ (reference sequence). This CDR3 has 14 residues. The J segment lost 5 bases and the V segment lost 6 bases, leaving 4 bases of the junction unmatched. The CDR3 sequence: CASRSGTGNEKLFF. CDR3 coding DNA: TGTGCCAGCAGATCCGGGACAGGGAATGAAAAACTGTTTTTT.

In its sample, this clonotype was seen a few times. Written as DNA, the CDR3 is TGCGCCAGCAGCCATCTAGCGGGGGGACAAGAGACCCAGTACTTC. Translation gives CASSHLAGGQETQYF. The chain has TRBV4-3 and TRBJ2-5; TRBD2 aligns across 11 bases. Germline trimming cut 3 bases from V and 2 bases from J; bases unmatched to any gene: 2. CDR3 length equals 15 residues. Germline loops: CDR1 LGHNA, CDR2 YSLEER.

This clonotype appeared a few times. The CDR3 DNA sequence: TGTGCCAGCAGCTTGAATCGGTTGACAGGAGACAATCAGCCCCAGCATTTT. Translation: CASSLNRLTGDNQPQHF. J is TRBJ1-5 and V is TRBV7-3; possible D gene TRBD1, 6 bases. CDR3 length: 17 residues. The V end was cut by 3 bases, the J end by 3 bases, with 18 bases between. Germline CDR1 and CDR2: SGHTA and FQGTGA.

The chain joins TRBV10-3 to TRBJ2-3, with 8 positions matching TRBD1. The CDR3 covers 15 residues. With V trimmed by 2 bases and J by 3 bases, 4 bases remained unmatched. Germline lookup yields CDR1 ENHRY and CDR2 SYGVKD. The chain's CDR3 is CAISETRQGTDTQYF. In nucleotides, the CDR3 is TGTGCCATCAGTGAGACGAGACAGGGGACAGATACGCAGTATTTT.